This is a list of T cell receptor beta chains from one sample in a study of cytomegalovirus exposure and HLA in healthy donors. TCRdb keeps only in-frame clones here, not all; method: immunoSEQ multiplex PCR. The sample lists about 200,000 clones, 70% to 80% occurring once. Sequenced sample: PBMCs. The source is a male donor in good health and CMV-seropositive. CDR3s include the opening cysteine and the closing phenylalanine or tryptophan. The D gene is left open where the match is weak.

d_call j_call v_call cdr3_aa
. TRBJ2-5 TRBV4-2 CASSQEGDREETQYF
. TRBJ2-7 TRBV6-1 CASSPLGEPYEQYF
TRBD1 TRBJ1-1 TRBV6-5 CASRVDRASNEAFF
TRBD2 TRBJ2-2 TRBV14 CASSRFPGTSGRTGELFF
TRBD1 TRBJ1-2 TRBV5-1 CASSLRGGASYGYTF
. TRBJ2-1 TRBV14 CASSQAFQGGEQFF
. TRBJ1-4 TRBV15 CATSRDSTINEKLFF
. TRBJ2-7 TRBV7-6 CASSLAEGGNEQYF
. TRBJ1-1 TRBV5-1 CASSLEVSGGAFF
. TRBJ1-4 TRBV4-1 CASSPQPGLTNEKLFF
. TRBJ1-2 TRBV18 CASSPLEINYGYTF
. TRBJ2-3 TRBV6-6 CASSYSDTQYF
TRBD2 TRBJ2-1 TRBV5-1 CASRGLADNEQFF
. TRBJ2-3 TRBV9 CASSVEGSVGTDTQYF
. TRBJ2-7 TRBV5-5 CASSLSGEQYF
. TRBJ1-3 TRBV9 CASSVSPPTGGGNTIYF
. TRBJ2-7 TRBV9 CASSVAGVGSYEQYF
TRBD2 TRBJ2-7 TRBV27 CASSLASGSPYEQYF
. TRBJ2-1 TRBV27 CASSPVRSGRAHLNEQFF
. TRBJ2-2 TRBV2 CASSERGGEDLNTGELFF
TRBD2 TRBJ2-5 TRBV2 CASTGETSGSRETQYF
TRBD2 TRBJ2-1 TRBV7-3 CASSFEAGGPYNEQFF
. TRBJ1-4 TRBV7-9 CASSLRTNEKLFF
. TRBJ1-4 TRBV5-6 CASSLGGWGEKLFF
. TRBJ1-3 TRBV7-9 CASGGEPSGNTIYF
. TRBJ2-5 TRBV12-2 CASRLGAAGRAGGRETQYF
TRBD1 TRBJ2-1 TRBV7-2 CASSHLQGAGGNEQFF
TRBD1 TRBJ1-1 TRBV4-2 CASSQRQGAREGFF
. . TRBV6-6 CASSYSGAGSYEQYF
. TRBJ2-1 TRBV4-2 CASSPQILTINEQFF
. TRBJ2-5 TRBV5-1 CASSLGSGPETQYF
TRBD1 TRBJ1-5 TRBV6-5 CASSYTGGQQPQHF
. TRBJ2-7 TRBV5-4 CASSLMGRSDEQCF
TRBD1 TRBJ1-1 TRBV4-3 CASSQESGTGEAFF
TRBD2 TRBJ2-5 TRBV4-3 CASSQRLAGEAQYF
. TRBJ2-2 TRBV7-3 CASSQYTGELFF
. TRBJ1-1 TRBV27 CASALLGRVNTEAFF
TRBD1 TRBJ1-2 TRBV18 CASSRTGTGAQPNYGYTF
. . TRBV11-2 CASSLVDRMYEQYF
TRBD2 TRBJ2-7 TRBV5-1 CASSSGLAAMGYEQYF
TRBD2 TRBJ2-4 TRBV7-3 CASSLGGENIQYF